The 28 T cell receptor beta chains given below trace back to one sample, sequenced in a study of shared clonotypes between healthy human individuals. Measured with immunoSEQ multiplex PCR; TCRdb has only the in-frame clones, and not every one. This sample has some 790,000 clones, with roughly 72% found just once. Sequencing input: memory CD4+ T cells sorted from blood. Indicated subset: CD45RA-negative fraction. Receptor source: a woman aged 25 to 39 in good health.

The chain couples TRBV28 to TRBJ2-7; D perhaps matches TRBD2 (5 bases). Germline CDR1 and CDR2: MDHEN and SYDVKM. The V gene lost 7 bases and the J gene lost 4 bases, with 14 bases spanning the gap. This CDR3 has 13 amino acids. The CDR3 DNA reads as TGTGCCAGCACCTCGACGGGGTTATACGAGCAGTACTTC. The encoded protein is CASTSTGLYEQYF.

The DNA of the CDR3 is TGTGCCAGCAGTGATACGGAGAGGAGGAGTCTTTCTCAAGAGACCCAGTACTTC. Encoded protein: CASSDTERRSLSQETQYF. J is TRBJ2-5 and V is TRBV25-1; D possibly corresponds to TRBD2 (5 bases). Trimming took 3 bases from V and 2 from J, leaving 22 bases between them. The CDR3 runs to 18 residues. Looked up from germline, CDR1 is MGHDK and CDR2 is SYGVNS.

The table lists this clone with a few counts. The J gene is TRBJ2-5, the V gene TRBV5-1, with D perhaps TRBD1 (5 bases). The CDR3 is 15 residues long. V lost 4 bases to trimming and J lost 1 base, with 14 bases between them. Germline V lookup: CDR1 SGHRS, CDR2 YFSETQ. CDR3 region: CASSGIVQAQETQYF. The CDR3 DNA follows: TGCGCCAGCAGCGGGATCGTACAGGCCCAAGAGACCCAGTACTTC.

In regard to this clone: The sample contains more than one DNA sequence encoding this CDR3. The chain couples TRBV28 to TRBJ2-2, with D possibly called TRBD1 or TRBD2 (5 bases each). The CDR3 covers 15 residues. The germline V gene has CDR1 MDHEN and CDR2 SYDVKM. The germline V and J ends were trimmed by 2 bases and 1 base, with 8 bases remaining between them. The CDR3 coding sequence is TGTGCCAGCAGTTTAGGGGGAGTGAACACCGGGGAGCTGTTTTTT. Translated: CASSLGGVNTGELFF.

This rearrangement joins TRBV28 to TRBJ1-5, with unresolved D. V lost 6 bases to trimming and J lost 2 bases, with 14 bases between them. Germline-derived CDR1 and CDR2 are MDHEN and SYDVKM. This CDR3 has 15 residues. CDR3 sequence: CASSLGGVGNQPQHF. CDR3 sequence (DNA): TGTGCCAGCAGCCTGGGTGGGGTGGGCAATCAGCCCCAGCATTTT.

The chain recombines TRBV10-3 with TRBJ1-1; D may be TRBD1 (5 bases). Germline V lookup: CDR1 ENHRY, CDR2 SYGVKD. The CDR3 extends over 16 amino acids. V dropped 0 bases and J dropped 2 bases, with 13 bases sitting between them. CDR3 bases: TGTGCCATCAGTGAGTCTTGGGGGGGACTTAACACTGAAGCTTTCTTT. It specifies CAISESWGGLNTEAFF.

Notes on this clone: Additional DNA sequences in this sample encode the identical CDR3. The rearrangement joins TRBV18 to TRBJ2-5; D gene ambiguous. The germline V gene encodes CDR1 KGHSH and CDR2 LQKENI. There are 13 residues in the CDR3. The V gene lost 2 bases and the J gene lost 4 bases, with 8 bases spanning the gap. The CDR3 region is CASSPGFGETQYF. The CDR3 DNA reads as TGTGCCAGCTCACCAGGGTTTGGAGAGACCCAGTACTTC.

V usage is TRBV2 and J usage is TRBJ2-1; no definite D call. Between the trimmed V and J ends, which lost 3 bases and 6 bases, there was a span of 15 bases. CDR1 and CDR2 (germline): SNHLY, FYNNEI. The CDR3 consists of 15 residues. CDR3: CASSDDGLTVNEQFF. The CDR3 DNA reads TGTGCCAGCAGTGATGACGGCCTAACGGTCAATGAGCAGTTCTTC. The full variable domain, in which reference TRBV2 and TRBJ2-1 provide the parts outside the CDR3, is EPEVTQTPSHQVTQMGQEVILRCVPISNHLYFYWYRQILGQKVEFLVSFYNNEISEKSEIFDDQFSVERPDGSNFTLKIRSTKLEDSAMYFCASSDDGLTVNEQFFGPGTRLTVL.

The CDR3 loop is CASSIAGGDGPQHF. In DNA form, the CDR3 reads TGTGCCAGTAGTATTGCGGGCGGGGACGGGCCCCAGCATTTT. The genes are TRBV19 and TRBJ1-5; D is possibly TRBD1 (5 bases). CDR1 and CDR2 from the germline V gene are LNHDA and SQIVND (reference sequence). The V and J ends lost 3 bases and 9 bases respectively, with 15 bases between them. This CDR3 is 14 amino acids long.

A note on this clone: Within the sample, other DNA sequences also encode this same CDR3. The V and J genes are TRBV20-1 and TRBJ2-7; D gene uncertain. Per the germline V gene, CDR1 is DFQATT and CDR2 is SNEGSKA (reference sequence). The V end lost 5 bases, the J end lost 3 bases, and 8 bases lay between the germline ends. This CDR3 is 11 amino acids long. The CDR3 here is CSASGHYEQYF. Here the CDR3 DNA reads TGCAGTGCTTCGGGCCACTACGAGCAGTACTTC.

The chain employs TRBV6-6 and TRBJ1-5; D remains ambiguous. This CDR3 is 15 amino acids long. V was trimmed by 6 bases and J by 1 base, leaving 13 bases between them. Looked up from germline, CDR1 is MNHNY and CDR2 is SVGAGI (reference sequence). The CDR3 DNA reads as TGTGCCAGCAGGGACCTATCGGGGAGCAATCAGCCCCAGCATTTT. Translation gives CASRDLSGSNQPQHF.

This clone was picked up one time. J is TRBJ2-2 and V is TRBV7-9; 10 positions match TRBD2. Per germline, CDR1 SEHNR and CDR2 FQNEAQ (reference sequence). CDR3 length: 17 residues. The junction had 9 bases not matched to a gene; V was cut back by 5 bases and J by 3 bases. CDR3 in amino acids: CASSRRGTSGDTGELFF. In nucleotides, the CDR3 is TGTGCCAGCAGCCGAAGGGGAACTAGCGGGGACACCGGGGAGCTGTTTTTT.

In nucleotides, the CDR3 is TGTGCCAGCAGCCCACAACCTCCCCGCGAGCAGTACTTC. Protein: CASSPQPPREQYF. The chain combines TRBV14 with TRBJ2-5; no clear D gene. Near its end, the DNA agrees better with TRBJ2-7, so the J call may be wrong. CDR3 size: 13 residues. Germline CDR1 and CDR2: SGHDN and FVKESK.

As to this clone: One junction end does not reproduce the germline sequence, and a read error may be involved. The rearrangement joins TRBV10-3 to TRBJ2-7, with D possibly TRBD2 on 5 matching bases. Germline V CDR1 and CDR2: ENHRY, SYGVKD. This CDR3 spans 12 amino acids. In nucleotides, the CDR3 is TGTGCCATCGGGCTAGCTTCCTGCGAGCAGTACTTC. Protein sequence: CAIGLASCEQYF.

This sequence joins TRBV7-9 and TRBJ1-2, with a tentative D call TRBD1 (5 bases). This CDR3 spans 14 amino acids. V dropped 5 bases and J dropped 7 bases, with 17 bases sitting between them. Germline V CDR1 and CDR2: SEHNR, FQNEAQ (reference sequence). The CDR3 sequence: CASSAHEGLGGYTF. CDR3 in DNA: TGTGCCAGCAGCGCCCATGAGGGGCTGGGTGGCTACACCTTC.

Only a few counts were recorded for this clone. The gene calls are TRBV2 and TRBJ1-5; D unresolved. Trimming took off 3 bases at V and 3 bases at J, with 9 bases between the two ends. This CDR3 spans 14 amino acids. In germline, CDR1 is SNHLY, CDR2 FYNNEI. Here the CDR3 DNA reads TGTGCCAGCAGTGACCAGGCCCCCAATCAGCCCCAGCATTTT. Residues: CASSDQAPNQPQHF.

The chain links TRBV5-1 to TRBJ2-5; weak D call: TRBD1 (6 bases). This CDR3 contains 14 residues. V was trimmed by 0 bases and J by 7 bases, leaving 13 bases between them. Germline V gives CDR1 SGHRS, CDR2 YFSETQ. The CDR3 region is CASSLESLGGTQYF. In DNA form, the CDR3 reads TGCGCCAGCAGCTTGGAAAGCCTAGGGGGGACCCAGTACTTC.

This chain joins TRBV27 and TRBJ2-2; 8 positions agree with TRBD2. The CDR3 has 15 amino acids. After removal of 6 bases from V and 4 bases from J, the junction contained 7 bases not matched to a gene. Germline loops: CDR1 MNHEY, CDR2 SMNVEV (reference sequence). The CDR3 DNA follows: TGTGCCAGCAGGGGAGCGGGAGCGGGCACCGGGGAGCTGTTTTTT. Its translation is CASRGAGAGTGELFF.

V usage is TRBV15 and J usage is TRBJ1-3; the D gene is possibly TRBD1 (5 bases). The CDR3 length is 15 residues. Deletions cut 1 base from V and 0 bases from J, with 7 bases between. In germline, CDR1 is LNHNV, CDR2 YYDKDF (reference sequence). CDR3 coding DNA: TGTGCCACCAGCAGAGGACAGAACTCTGGAAACACCATATATTTT. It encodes CATSRGQNSGNTIYF.

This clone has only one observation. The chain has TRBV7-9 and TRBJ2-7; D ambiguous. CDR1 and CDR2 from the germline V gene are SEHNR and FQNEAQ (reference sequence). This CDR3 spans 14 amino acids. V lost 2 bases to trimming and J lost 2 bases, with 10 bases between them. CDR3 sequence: CASSLKTETYEQYF. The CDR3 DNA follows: TGTGCCAGCAGCTTAAAGACGGAGACCTACGAGCAGTACTTC.

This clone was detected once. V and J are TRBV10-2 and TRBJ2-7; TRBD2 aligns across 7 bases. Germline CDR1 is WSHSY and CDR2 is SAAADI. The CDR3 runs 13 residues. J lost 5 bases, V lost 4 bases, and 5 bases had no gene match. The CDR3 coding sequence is TGCGCCAGCAGTGTTACTAGCGTCAACGAGCAGTACTTC. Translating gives CASSVTSVNEQYF.

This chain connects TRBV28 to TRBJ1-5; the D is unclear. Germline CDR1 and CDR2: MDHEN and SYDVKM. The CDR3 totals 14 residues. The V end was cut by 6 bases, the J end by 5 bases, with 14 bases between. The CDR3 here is CASSPAGSDQPQHF. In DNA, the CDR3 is TGTGCCAGCAGCCCTGCGGGTTCGGATCAGCCCCAGCATTTT.

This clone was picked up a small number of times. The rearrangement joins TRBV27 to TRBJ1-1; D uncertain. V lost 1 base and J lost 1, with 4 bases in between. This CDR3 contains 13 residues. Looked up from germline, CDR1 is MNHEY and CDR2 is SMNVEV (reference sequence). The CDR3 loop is CASSLLKNTEAFF. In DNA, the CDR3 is TGTGCCAGCAGTTTATTAAAGAACACTGAAGCTTTCTTT.

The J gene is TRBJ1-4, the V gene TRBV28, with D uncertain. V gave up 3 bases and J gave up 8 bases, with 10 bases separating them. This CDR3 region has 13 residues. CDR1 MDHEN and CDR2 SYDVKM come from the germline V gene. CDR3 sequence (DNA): TGTGCCAGCAGTTTCTTGGCAGTCGAAAAACTGTTTTTT. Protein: CASSFLAVEKLFF.

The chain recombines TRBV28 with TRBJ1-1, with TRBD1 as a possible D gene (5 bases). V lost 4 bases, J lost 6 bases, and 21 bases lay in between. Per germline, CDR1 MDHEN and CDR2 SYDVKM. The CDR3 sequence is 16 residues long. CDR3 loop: CASSWEFGARGAEAFF. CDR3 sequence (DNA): TGTGCCAGCAGTTGGGAATTCGGGGCCCGAGGGGCTGAAGCTTTCTTT.

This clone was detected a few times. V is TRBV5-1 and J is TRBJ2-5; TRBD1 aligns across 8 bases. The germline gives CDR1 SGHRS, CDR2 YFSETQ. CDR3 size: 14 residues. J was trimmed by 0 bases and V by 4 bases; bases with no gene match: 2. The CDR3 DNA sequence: TGCGCCAGCAGCCCGACAGGGGACCAAGAGACCCAGTACTTC. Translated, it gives CASSPTGDQETQYF.

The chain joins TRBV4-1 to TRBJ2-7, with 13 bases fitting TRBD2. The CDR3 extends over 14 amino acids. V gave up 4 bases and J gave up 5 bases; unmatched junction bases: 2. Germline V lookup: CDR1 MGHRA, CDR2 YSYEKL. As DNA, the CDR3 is TGCGCCAGCAGCCGCGGGACTAGCGGGAACGAGCAGTACTTC. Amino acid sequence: CASSRGTSGNEQYF.

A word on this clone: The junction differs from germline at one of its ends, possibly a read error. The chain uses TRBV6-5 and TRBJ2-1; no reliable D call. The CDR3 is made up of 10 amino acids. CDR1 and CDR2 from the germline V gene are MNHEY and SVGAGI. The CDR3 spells CASSEWAPIF. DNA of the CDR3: TGTGCCAGCAGTGAATGGGCGCCAATCTTC.